The 30 T cell receptor beta chains given below trace back to one sample, sequenced in a study of radiotherapy plus CTLA-4 blockade in lung cancer. The protocol was immunoSEQ multiplex PCR, while the TCRdb copy is restricted to in-frame clones and leaves out a portion. The sample includes fewer than 95,000 clones, about four fifths of them seen just once. The sequenced sample was peripheral blood, obtained from a patient treated with radiotherapy plus ipilimumab. The receptors here all came from a human donor with non-small cell lung cancer who had stable disease on radiotherapy plus ipilimumab.

This rearrangement joins TRBV6-6 to TRBJ1-5; TRBD1 aligns across 10 bases. Per the germline V gene, CDR1 is MNHNY and CDR2 is SVGAGI (reference sequence). The CDR3 covers 15 residues. V dropped 5 bases and J dropped 1; count of bases not matched to a gene: 2. CDR3 DNA sequence: TGTGCCAGCAGTGGGACAGGGGCGAGCAATCAGCCCCAGCATTTT. It is translated as CASSGTGASNQPQHF.

The chain recombines TRBV28 with TRBJ2-5, with TRBD1 matching 9 bases. The J call may be faulty, since TRBJ2-7 better matches the DNA end. The germline V gene encodes CDR1 MDHEN and CDR2 SYDVKM. The CDR3 runs 15 residues. The CDR3 DNA sequence: TGTGCCAGCAGTACGGGGGGACAGGGTTTCTACGAGCAGTACTTC. This gives the protein CASSTGGQGFYEQYF.

The V call is TRBV27, the J call TRBJ2-4; the match to TRBD1 covers 10 bases. The J segment lost 2 bases and the V segment lost 6 bases, leaving 7 bases of the junction unmatched. CDR3 size: 16 residues. CDR1 is MNHEY and CDR2 is SMNVEV in the germline V gene (reference sequence). CDR3 protein: CASSLRQGATKNIQYF. In DNA form, the CDR3 reads TGTGCCAGCAGCCTACGACAGGGGGCAACCAAAAACATTCAGTACTTC.

V usage is TRBV5-1 and J usage is TRBJ2-5, with D unresolved. V lost 0 bases and J 5 bases, leaving 5 bases between the germline ends. Germline lookup yields CDR1 SGHRS and CDR2 YFSETQ. The CDR3 is made up of 12 amino acids. The CDR3 here is CASSLEGETQYF. CDR3 DNA: TGCGCCAGCAGCTTGGAAGGGGAGACCCAGTACTTC.

The chain carries TRBV5-6 and TRBJ1-3; D is undetermined. The CDR3 has 15 amino acids. CDR1 and CDR2 from the germline V gene are SGHDT and YYEEEE. V was clipped by 0 bases and J by 0 bases, with 7 bases between them. The CDR3 region is CASSLDMDSGNTIYF. The DNA of the CDR3 is TGTGCCAGCAGCTTGGACATGGACTCTGGAAACACCATATATTTT. Full variable domain (remainder filled in from reference TRBV5-6 and TRBJ1-3): DAGVTQSPTHLIKTRGQQVTLRCSPKSGHDTVSWYQQALGQGPQFIFQYYEEEERQRGNFPDRFSGHQFPNYSSELNVNALLLGDSALYLCASSLDMDSGNTIYFGEGSWLTVV.

The chain employs TRBV5-1 and TRBJ2-3; perhaps D is TRBD1 or TRBD2 (5 bases each). The CDR3 spans 14 residues. V dropped 0 bases and J dropped 4 bases, with 9 bases sitting between them. Germline CDR1 reads SGHRS; CDR2 reads YFSETQ. CDR3 DNA sequence: TGCGCCAGCAGCTTGGCCGGGGCTTCAGATACGCAGTATTTT. Translating gives CASSLAGASDTQYF. Supplemented by reference TRBV5-1 and TRBJ2-3, the full variable domain reads KAGVTQTPRYLIKTRGQQVTLSCSPISGHRSVSWYQQTPGQGLQFLFEYFSETQRNKGNFPGRFSGRQFSNSRSEMNVSTLELGDSALYLCASSLAGASDTQYFGPGTRLTVL.

The chain uses TRBV11-2 and TRBJ2-3, with D hard to call. This CDR3 is built from 11 residues. The germline gives CDR1 SGHAT, CDR2 FQNNGV. The germline V and J ends were trimmed by 8 bases and 6 bases, with 9 bases remaining between them. CDR3 in amino acids: CASLRGDTQYF. The DNA for the CDR3 is TGTGCCAGCCTGCGTGGGGATACGCAGTATTTT.

The chain has TRBV9 and TRBJ2-1, with no clear D. The germline V gene encodes CDR1 SGDLS and CDR2 YYNGEE. Trimming took 3 bases from V and 2 from J, leaving 9 bases between them. CDR3 size: 14 residues. The CDR3, as DNA: TGTGCCAGCAGCGGCGCCCGGCCCTACAATGAGCAGTTCTTC. Translated, it gives CASSGARPYNEQFF.

The chain uses TRBV28 and TRBJ2-3, with unresolved D. The CDR3 sequence is 14 residues long. Trimming cost V 1 base and J 2 bases, with 7 bases left between them. The germline CDR1 and CDR2 sequences are MDHEN and SYDVKM. The CDR3 loop reads CASSLSSPTDTQYF. The DNA for the CDR3 is TGTGCCAGCAGTTTATCCAGCCCCACAGATACGCAGTATTTT.

The chain recombines TRBV9 with TRBJ1-6; D call uncertain. CDR3 length: 15 residues. The ends were cut back, 4 bases at V and 7 bases at J, with 15 bases in the middle. CDR1 is SGDLS and CDR2 is YYNGEE in the germline V gene. The CDR3 loop is CASSLTADPNSPLHF. The CDR3 region has the DNA TGTGCCAGCAGCTTAACAGCGGACCCCAATTCACCCCTCCACTTT.

This clone has more than one count but fewer than ten. The chain links TRBV28 to TRBJ2-7; TRBD2 agrees at 13 bases. With 6 bases clipped from V and 7 bases from J, the junction kept 12 bases outside the gene matches. Germline assignment: CDR1 MDHEN and CDR2 SYDVKM. The CDR3 is made up of 16 amino acids. Written as DNA, the CDR3 is TGTGCCAGCAGCACACGGACTAGCGGGGGTAAGGGGGAGCAGTACTTC. Translation gives CASSTRTSGGKGEQYF.

The chain uses TRBV5-1 and TRBJ2-5, with D possibly being TRBD2 (5 bases). This CDR3 region has 14 residues. V lost 2 bases and J lost 5, with 13 bases in between. Germline V gene data show CDR1 as SGHRS and CDR2 as YFSETQ. The CDR3 loop reads CASSFGLVGETQYF. CDR3 sequence (DNA): TGCGCCAGCAGCTTCGGACTGGTGGGGGAGACCCAGTACTTC.

The chain combines TRBV6-5 with TRBJ1-2; 9 bases match TRBD1. The CDR3 has 13 amino acids. The V gene's germline CDR1 is MNHEY and CDR2 SVGAGI. After removal of 5 bases from V and 7 bases from J, the junction contained 5 bases not matched to a gene. Here the CDR3 reads CASSRGTGSGYTF. CDR3 in DNA: TGTGCCAGCAGTCGCGGGACAGGGAGTGGCTACACCTTC.

The V gene is TRBV5-4, the J gene TRBJ2-2, with 9 bases matching TRBD1. V was pared by 5 bases and J by 4 bases, with 12 bases of the junction left unmatched. The CDR3 length is 17 residues. Germline assignment: CDR1 SGHNT and CDR2 YYREEE (reference sequence). The DNA of the CDR3 is TGTGCCAGCAGTCGTCCCGGGACAGGGTATGGCACCGGGGAGCTGTTTTTT. Its protein is CASSRPGTGYGTGELFF.

The J gene is TRBJ2-5, the V gene TRBV29-1; D could derive from TRBD1 or TRBD2 (7 bases each). Germline V CDR1 and CDR2: SQVTM, ANQGSEA. CDR3 length: 14 amino acids. The germline V and J ends were trimmed by 4 bases and 5 bases, with 17 bases remaining between them. As DNA, the CDR3 is TGCAGCGTTGGAGGGGGCTGGGGAGGGGAGACCCAGTACTTC. Encoded protein: CSVGGGWGGETQYF.

The rearrangement uses TRBV5-1 and TRBJ2-5; 8 bases match TRBD1. Germline lookup yields CDR1 SGHRS and CDR2 YFSETQ. The CDR3 has 16 residues. J lost 6 bases, V lost 0 bases, and 10 bases had no gene match. CDR3 bases: TGCGCCAGCAGCTTGGCCGGAGCAGGGGGCCTGAAGACCCAGTACTTC. This sequence encodes CASSLAGAGGLKTQYF.

The chain has TRBV28 and TRBJ1-4, with a possible D match to TRBD1 (6 bases). The germline gives CDR1 MDHEN, CDR2 SYDVKM. V lost 6 bases to trimming and J lost 3 bases, with 14 bases between them. This CDR3 is 15 amino acids long. CDR3 region: CASSVRGSANEKLFF. CDR3 in DNA: TGTGCCAGCAGCGTCAGGGGATCGGCTAATGAAAAACTGTTTTTT.

This rearrangement joins TRBV5-6 to TRBJ1-1; TRBD1 matches at 8 bases. CDR3 length: 16 amino acids. CDR1 and CDR2 from the germline V gene are SGHDT and YYEEEE. Trimming took 0 bases from V and 0 from J; bases not matched to a gene: 4. CDR3 bases: TGTGCCAGCAGCTTGGGCAGGGGGCTGTTGAACACTGAAGCTTTCTTT. Its translation: CASSLGRGLLNTEAFF. Variable domain in full (rest from reference TRBV5-6 and TRBJ1-1): DAGVTQSPTHLIKTRGQQVTLRCSPKSGHDTVSWYQQALGQGPQFIFQYYEEEERQRGNFPDRFSGHQFPNYSSELNVNALLLGDSALYLCASSLGRGLLNTEAFFGQGTRLTVV.

The chain has TRBV28 and TRBJ1-4, with TRBD1 matching over 8 bases. V gave up 4 bases and J gave up 3 bases; unmatched junction bases: 4. This CDR3 spans 15 amino acids. Germline V gives CDR1 MDHEN, CDR2 SYDVKM. The CDR3 sequence: CASSYPTGANEKLFF. The DNA of the CDR3 is TGTGCCAGCAGTTACCCGACAGGGGCTAATGAAAAACTGTTTTTT.

The V call is TRBV11-2, the J call TRBJ2-5; 8 bases are shared with TRBD1. V trimming: 4 bases; J trimming: 5 bases; junction bases outside the gene matches: 9. Germline V gene sequence: CDR1 SGHAT, CDR2 FQNNGV. The CDR3 totals 15 residues. CDR3 in DNA: TGTGCCAGCAGCTACCAGGACAGGGCACGGGAGACCCAGTACTTC. Translated, it gives CASSYQDRARETQYF.

This chain joins TRBV9 and TRBJ2-1, with 10 bases identical to TRBD2. This CDR3 has 18 residues. J lost 8 bases, V lost 3 bases, and 17 bases had no gene match. The V gene's germline CDR1 is SGDLS and CDR2 YYNGEE. The CDR3 loop is CASSGSLAGVSVRDEQFF. CDR3 in DNA: TGTGCCAGCAGCGGCTCCCTAGCGGGAGTATCGGTTCGCGATGAGCAGTTCTTC.

J is TRBJ2-3 and V is TRBV6-1, with 7 bases lining up with TRBD2. J was trimmed by 5 bases and V by 7 bases; bases with no gene match: 9. The CDR3 consists of 14 residues. CDR1 is MNHNS and CDR2 is SASEGT in the germline V gene. The CDR3 DNA reads as TGTGCCAGCACCCTTAGGGAGGGCCGAGATACGCAGTATTTT. Its translation is CASTLREGRDTQYF.

This clone has a single count. This rearrangement joins TRBV4-2 to TRBJ2-2; 8 nucleotides match TRBD2. J was trimmed by 7 bases and V by 0 bases; bases with no gene match: 10. Germline V gene sequence: CDR1 LGHNA, CDR2 YNFKEQ. The CDR3 contains 17 residues. CDR3 nucleotide sequence: TGTGCCAGCAGCCAAGATGCTAGGCTAGCGGGTCACGGGGAGCTGTTTTTT. Translated, it gives CASSQDARLAGHGELFF.

The J gene is TRBJ1-2, the V gene TRBV19; no clear D. V was cut by 1 base and J by 6 bases, with 12 bases left in between. CDR1 LNHDA and CDR2 SQIVND come from the germline V gene (reference sequence). This CDR3 is 14 amino acids long. In DNA form, the CDR3 reads TGTGCCAGTAGTATAGCGTCAGGTTGGGATGGCTACACCTTC. This translates into CASSIASGWDGYTF.

The rearrangement uses TRBV2 and TRBJ2-1; D may be TRBD1 (7 bases). With 4 bases removed from V and 4 bases from J, the gap between germline ends came to 14 bases. This CDR3 has 15 residues. Germline loops: CDR1 SNHLY, CDR2 FYNNEI. CDR3 region: CASSGRQGGYNEQFF. Written as DNA, the CDR3 is TGTGCCAGCAGTGGGCGACAGGGAGGATACAATGAGCAGTTCTTC.

This chain links TRBV7-9 with TRBJ2-3; 8 bases agree with TRBD2. The CDR3 extends over 15 amino acids. The V and J ends lost 3 bases and 4 bases, in that order; junction bases with no gene match: 6. The germline gives CDR1 SEHNR, CDR2 FQNEAQ (reference sequence). The CDR3 is CASSLTGGNADTQYF. CDR3 nucleotides: TGTGCCAGCAGCTTGACGGGGGGGAATGCAGATACGCAGTATTTT.

The chain combines TRBV4-2 with TRBJ2-3; 9 nucleotides line up with TRBD1. V lost 4 bases, J lost 4 bases, and 3 bases stayed unmatched. The CDR3 loop spans 14 amino acids. Germline CDR1 LGHNA, CDR2 YNFKEQ. The CDR3 region has the DNA TGTGCCAGCAGCCCGGGACAGGGCCCAGATACGCAGTATTTT. Protein product: CASSPGQGPDTQYF.

This clone occurred once. This chain uses TRBV4-1 with TRBJ2-7; 9 nucleotides agree with TRBD2. The germline CDR1 and CDR2 sequences are MGHRA and YSYEKL. Trimming removed 4 bases from V and 2 bases from J; junction bases left unmatched: 9. The CDR3 sequence is 16 residues long. As DNA, the CDR3 is TGCGCCAGCAGCCCTCTCCCGCCTAGCGGGACCTACGAGCAGTACTTC. Protein sequence: CASSPLPPSGTYEQYF.

This clone was seen more than once but under ten times. This rearrangement joins TRBV6-1 to TRBJ1-2; tentatively, D is TRBD1 (5 bases). Germline V gene data show CDR1 as MNHNS and CDR2 as SASEGT. This CDR3 contains 11 residues. Trimming stripped 6 bases from V and 7 bases from J, with 9 bases between. CDR3 coding DNA: TGTGCCAGCAGGGGGGACCTTGGCTACACCTTC. As protein: CASRGDLGYTF.

The J gene is TRBJ1-3, the V gene TRBV11-2; D might be TRBD1 (6 bases). V lost 3 bases, J lost 2 bases, and 11 bases lay in between. The CDR3 consists of 15 residues. The V gene's germline CDR1 is SGHAT and CDR2 FQNNGV. Here the CDR3 DNA reads TGTGCCAGCAGCTTGGACAGACTCGCTGGAAACACCATATATTTT. It is translated as CASSLDRLAGNTIYF.